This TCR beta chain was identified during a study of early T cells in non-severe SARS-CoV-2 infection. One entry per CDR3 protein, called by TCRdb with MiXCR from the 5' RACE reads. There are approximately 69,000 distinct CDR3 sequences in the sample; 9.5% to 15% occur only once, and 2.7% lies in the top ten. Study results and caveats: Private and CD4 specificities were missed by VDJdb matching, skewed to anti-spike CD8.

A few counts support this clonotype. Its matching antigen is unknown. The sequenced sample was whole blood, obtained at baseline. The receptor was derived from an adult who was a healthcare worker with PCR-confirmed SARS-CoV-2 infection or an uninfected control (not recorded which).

CDR3 amino acids: CASSLNTPGLNGYTF. CDR3 sequence (DNA): TGTGCCAGCAGCTTGAATACCCCCGGACTGAATGGCTACACCTTC. The chain uses TRBV7-2 and TRBJ1-2; no definite D call. This CDR3 region has 15 residues. Deletions cut 3 bases from V and 6 bases from J, with 17 bases between. Germline V lookup: CDR1 SGHTA, CDR2 FQGNSA.